Sequencing of this TCR beta chain was carried out in a study of regulatory T cells in long-lasting Graves disease. General study points: Newly diagnosed disease favored TRBV20-1 and TRBJ2-1 over persistent disease.

Combining iRepertoire HTBI primers with Arm-PCR of CDR3 regions, the authors built TCR beta libraries. TCRdb passed the multiplex PCR reads through MiXCR, listing each CDR3 protein once. This table holds 400,000 or so distinct CDR3 sequences, around 20% found once. Time point in this sample: persistent/refractory GD, antithyroid drugs over 5 years with positive TRAb. The TCR library was prepared using RNA isolated from PBMCs. American Thyroid Association guidelines defined Graves' disease diagnosis. CDR3 length: 16 residues. Germline-derived CDR1 and CDR2 are SGHTA and FQGNSA. Unmatched junction bases numbered 9, after V lost 5 bases and J lost 7 bases. In this sample, this clonotype turned up many times. Its antigen is as yet unknown.

The V and J genes are TRBV7-2 and TRBJ2-7; 15 bases are shared with TRBD2. Sequences were derived from peripheral blood mononuclear cells (PBMCs), sampled when the disease was refractory, from a patient treated with antithyroid drugs. The source is a female donor with Graves disease. CDR3 amino acids: CASSSRTSGRVTEQYF. The DNA of the CDR3 is TGTGCCAGCAGCAGCCGGACTAGCGGGAGGGTGACGGAGCAGTACTTC. The full variable domain, with the rest looked up from reference TRBV7-2 and TRBJ2-7, is GAGVSQSPSNKVTEKGKDVELRCDPISGHTALYWYRQSLGQGLEFLIYFQGNSAPDKSGLPSDRFSAERTGGSVSTLTIQRTQQEDSAVYLCASSSRTSGRVTEQYFGPGTRLTVT.